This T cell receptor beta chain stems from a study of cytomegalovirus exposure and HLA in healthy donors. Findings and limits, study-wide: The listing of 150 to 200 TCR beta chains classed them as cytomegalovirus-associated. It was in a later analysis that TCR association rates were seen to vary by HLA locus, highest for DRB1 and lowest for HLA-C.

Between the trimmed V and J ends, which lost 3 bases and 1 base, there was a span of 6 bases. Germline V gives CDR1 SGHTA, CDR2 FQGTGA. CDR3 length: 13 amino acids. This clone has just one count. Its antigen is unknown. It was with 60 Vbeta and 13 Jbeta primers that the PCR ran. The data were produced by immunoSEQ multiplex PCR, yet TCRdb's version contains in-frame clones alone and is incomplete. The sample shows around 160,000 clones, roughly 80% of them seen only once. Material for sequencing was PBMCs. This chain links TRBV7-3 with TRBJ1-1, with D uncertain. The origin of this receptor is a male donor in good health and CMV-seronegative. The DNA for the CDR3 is TGTGCCAGCAGCTTTACAGAGAACACTGAAGCTTTCTTT. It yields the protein CASSFTENTEAFF.